This T cell receptor (beta chain) appears in the sequencing data of a study of Graves' ophthalmopathy and Graves' hyperthyroidism. In its sample, this clonotype was seen many times. Its antigen is undetermined. The authors amplified TCR beta CDR3 regions, and they did so from RNA transcripts for repertoire sequencing. Second-round multiplex PCR came after first-round RT-PCR with HTBI primers. TCRdb reanalysed the multiplex PCR reads using MiXCR and keeps one entry per CDR3 protein. The repertoire consists of some 25,000 distinct CDR3 sequences, with around 50% occurring once and the leading ten covering roughly 6.5%. The V gene lost 4 bases and the J gene lost 4 bases, with 16 bases spanning the gap. CDR3 size: 16 residues. Germline V gene lookup returns CDR1 MNHEY and CDR2 SMNVEV (reference sequence). Diagnosis was based on clinical symptoms, serum thyroxine, TRAb, thyroid ultrasound and orbital computed tomography.

Study results and caveats: Blood shared most expanded thyroid clonotypes above 0.001 frequency.

The sequencing input was peripheral blood. The receptor was derived from an adult woman with stable Graves' hyperthyroidism. The V call is TRBV27, the J call TRBJ1-4, with a weak D call TRBD1 (5 bases). Here the CDR3 reads CASSSWDASGNEKLFF. In nucleotides, the CDR3 is TGTGCCAGCAGTTCCTGGGACGCCTCGGGTAATGAAAAACTGTTTTTT.